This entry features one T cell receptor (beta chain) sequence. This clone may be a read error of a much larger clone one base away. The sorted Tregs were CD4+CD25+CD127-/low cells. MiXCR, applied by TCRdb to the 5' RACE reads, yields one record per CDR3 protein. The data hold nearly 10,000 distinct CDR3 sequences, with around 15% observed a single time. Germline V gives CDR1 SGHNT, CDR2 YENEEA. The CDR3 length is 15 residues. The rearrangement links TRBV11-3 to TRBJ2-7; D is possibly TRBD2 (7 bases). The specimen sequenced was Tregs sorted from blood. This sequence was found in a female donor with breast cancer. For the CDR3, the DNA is TGTGCCAGCAGCTTGGTGGGGGGGCCGTCCTTCGAGCAGTACTTC. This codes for CASSLVGGPSFEQYF. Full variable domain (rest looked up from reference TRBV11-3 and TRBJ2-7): EAGVVQSPRYKIIEKKQPVAFWCNPISGHNTLYWYLQNLGQGPELLIRYENEEAVDDSQLPKDRFSAERLKGVDSTLKIQPAELGDSAVYLCASSLVGGPSFEQYFGPGTRLTVT.